These 26 T cell receptor beta chains came from one sample sequenced in a study of cytomegalovirus exposure and HLA in healthy donors. The repertoire was sequenced with immunoSEQ multiplex PCR; TCRdb's copy has only in-frame clones and lacks some. The sample records about 140,000 clones, 70% to 90% being singletons. The sample was PBMCs. Receptors were obtained from a man aged 18 to 30 in good health and CMV-seronegative.

V usage is TRBV9 and J usage is TRBJ2-3; 7 bases match TRBD2. The CDR3 extends over 14 amino acids. Germline values: CDR1 SGDLS, CDR2 YYNGEE. The trim removed 5 bases at V and 0 bases at J, leaving 3 bases unmatched. The CDR3 region is CASRGGSSTDTQYF. For the CDR3, the DNA is TGTGCCAGCAGAGGCGGGAGTAGCACAGATACGCAGTATTTT.

The chain uses TRBV5-4 and TRBJ2-5; D call uncertain. Germline CDR1 SGHNT, CDR2 YYREEE (reference sequence). Trimming left V 4 bases short and J 1 base short, with 11 bases between. The CDR3 extends over 14 amino acids. The CDR3 DNA follows: TGTGCCAGCAGCCCTCGGTCAACCCAAGAGACCCAGTACTTC. Translation: CASSPRSTQETQYF.

This chain links TRBV2 with TRBJ2-7; 13 nucleotides agree with TRBD2. The CDR3 has 17 residues. Per germline, CDR1 SNHLY and CDR2 FYNNEI. V shed 0 bases and J 5 bases; nucleotides not matched to a gene: 7. The CDR3 loop is CASSEADGLAGENEQYF. The CDR3 DNA is TGTGCCAGCAGTGAAGCAGACGGACTAGCGGGAGAAAACGAGCAGTACTTC.

The J gene is TRBJ2-1, the V gene TRBV5-1, with 12 bases identical to TRBD2. The CDR3 consists of 20 residues. The junction had 13 bases not matched to a gene; V was cut back by 0 bases and J by 3 bases. Per the germline V gene, CDR1 is SGHRS and CDR2 is YFSETQ. In DNA, the CDR3 is TGCGCCAGCAGCTTGGATGAATCTAGCGGGGGGGCCTATCTCTACAATGAGCAGTTCTTC. It specifies CASSLDESSGGAYLYNEQFF. The complete variable domain, with remaining parts taken from reference TRBV5-1 and TRBJ2-1, reads KAGVTQTPRYLIKTRGQQVTLSCSPISGHRSVSWYQQTPGQGLQFLFEYFSETQRNKGNFPGRFSGRQFSNSRSEMNVSTLELGDSALYLCASSLDESSGGAYLYNEQFFGPGTRLTVL.

The rearrangement links TRBV2 to TRBJ2-1, with 8 bases matching TRBD2. Per germline, CDR1 SNHLY and CDR2 FYNNEI. V shed 11 bases, J shed 0 bases, and the junction held 6 bases outside the gene matches. The CDR3 runs 14 residues. CDR3 sequence (DNA): TGTGCCGGTACTAGCGGAAGCTCCTACAATGAGCAGTTCTTC. Translating gives CAGTSGSSYNEQFF.

The chain couples TRBV27 to TRBJ1-5, with TRBD1 matching over 7 bases. The J segment lost 5 bases and the V segment lost 5 bases, leaving 3 bases of the junction unmatched. The CDR3 sequence is 13 residues long. From germline, CDR1 is MNHEY and CDR2 SMNVEV (reference sequence). CDR3 sequence: CASSPDRDQPQHF. The CDR3 nucleotides read TGTGCCAGCAGTCCAGACAGGGATCAGCCCCAGCATTTT.

In its sample, this clone was seen a few times. The chain recombines TRBV6-5 with TRBJ2-3, with D maybe TRBD2 (6 bases). The CDR3 is 15 residues long. CDR1 and CDR2 (germline): MNHEY, SVGAGI. V shed 2 bases and J shed 3 bases, with 12 bases lying between them. As DNA, the CDR3 is TGTGCCAGCAGTTACGAAGGGCGGGGAACAGATACGCAGTATTTT. Encoded protein: CASSYEGRGTDTQYF.

The chain uses TRBV27 and TRBJ2-7; TRBD2 aligns across 7 bases. V dropped 3 bases and J dropped 2; count of bases not matched to a gene: 10. The germline gives CDR1 MNHEY, CDR2 SMNVEV (reference sequence). The CDR3 spans 16 residues. CDR3 nucleotide sequence: TGTGCCAGCAGTTTCTCTGGGACGGGGGGTGCCTACGAGCAGTACTTC. Translation: CASSFSGTGGAYEQYF.

The genes are TRBV6-6 and TRBJ2-3; 11 bases match TRBD2. Germline-derived CDR1 and CDR2 are MNHNY and SVGAGI (reference sequence). V shed 2 bases and J 5 bases; nucleotides not matched to a gene: 0. The CDR3 has 14 residues. The chain's CDR3 is CASSYLAGGDTQYF. The DNA for the CDR3 is TGTGCCAGCAGTTACCTAGCGGGAGGAGATACGCAGTATTTT.

V and J are TRBV27 and TRBJ2-4, with TRBD1 as a possible D gene (6 bases). Germline CDR1 MNHEY, CDR2 SMNVEV (reference sequence). V dropped 5 bases and J dropped 0 bases, with 14 bases sitting between them. CDR3 length equals 16 residues. The CDR3 bases are TGTGCCAGCAGTGTCCCTACAGGGAAAGCCAAAAACATTCAGTACTTC. This encodes CASSVPTGKAKNIQYF.

The table lists this clone with a few counts. This chain uses TRBV10-1 with TRBJ1-5, with D uncertain. Trimming took 6 bases from V and 3 from J, leaving 18 bases between them. The CDR3 runs to 16 residues. CDR1 and CDR2 from the germline V gene are WNHNN and SYGVQD (reference sequence). CDR3 coding DNA: TGCGCCAGCAGCCTGCCGCAGGTCGATTTCAATCAGCCCCAGCATTTT. Its protein is CASSLPQVDFNQPQHF.

This chain links TRBV15 with TRBJ2-7; D is perhaps TRBD1 (6 bases). Trimming left V 5 bases short and J 0 bases short, with 14 bases between. Germline CDR1 reads LNHNV; CDR2 reads YYDKDF (reference sequence). The CDR3 runs to 15 residues. CDR3 DNA sequence: TGTGCCACCAGCCCAGACAGGCCGAGCTCCTACGAGCAGTACTTC. Encoded protein: CATSPDRPSSYEQYF.

The chain carries TRBV5-1 and TRBJ1-3, with 7 bases matching TRBD1. V was pared by 6 bases and J by 4 bases, with 7 bases of the junction left unmatched. CDR3 length: 14 residues. Germline V CDR1 and CDR2: SGHRS, YFSETQ. CDR3: CASTPQGRGNTIYF. The DNA for the CDR3 is TGCGCCAGCACCCCACAGGGGAGAGGAAACACCATATATTTT.

The V call is TRBV7-2, the J call TRBJ2-7; D is perhaps TRBD1 (5 bases). CDR1 is SGHTA and CDR2 is FQGNSA in the germline V gene. This CDR3 contains 14 residues. Trimming shortened V by 3 bases and J by 5 bases, and 14 bases separated the two germline ends. The CDR3: CASSFSQGLHEQYF. CDR3 sequence (DNA): TGTGCCAGCAGCTTTAGTCAGGGTCTCCACGAGCAGTACTTC.

V and J are TRBV2 and TRBJ1-3; TRBD1 agrees at 9 bases. Germline lookup yields CDR1 SNHLY and CDR2 FYNNEI. This CDR3 region has 17 residues. The J segment lost 0 bases and the V segment lost 6 bases, leaving 9 bases of the junction unmatched. CDR3 in DNA: TGTGCCAGCAGAGGACAGGGGTTTTTGAGCTCTGGAAACACCATATATTTT. Amino acid sequence: CASRGQGFLSSGNTIYF.

The chain uses TRBV28 and TRBJ1-5; D might be TRBD1 (5 bases). V shed 5 bases and J shed 6 bases, with 11 bases lying between them. The germline gives CDR1 MDHEN, CDR2 SYDVKM. This CDR3 is built from 13 residues. CDR3 sequence (DNA): TGTGCCAGCAGTATGTCAGGGTTTCAGCCCCAGCATTTT. This translates into CASSMSGFQPQHF.

This chain uses TRBV19 with TRBJ1-3; D remains unclear. The V gene lost 4 bases and the J gene lost 2 bases, with 12 bases spanning the gap. CDR3 size: 15 residues. Looked up from germline, CDR1 is LNHDA and CDR2 is SQIVND (reference sequence). The CDR3 loop reads CASSTGRSTGNTIYF. DNA of the CDR3: TGTGCCAGTAGTACCGGGAGAAGCACTGGAAACACCATATATTTT.

This chain connects TRBV15 to TRBJ1-1; D remains unclear. V lost 1 base to trimming and J lost 3 bases, with 9 bases between them. This CDR3 region has 14 residues. Germline CDR1 and CDR2: LNHNV and YYDKDF (reference sequence). The CDR3 here is CATSRGEAYTEAFF. In DNA, the CDR3 is TGTGCCACCAGCAGAGGGGAGGCTTACACTGAAGCTTTCTTT.

The CDR3 region is CASSFSGTGGPYEQYF. The DNA of the CDR3 is TGTGCCAGCAGTTTTAGTGGGACAGGGGGCCCGTACGAGCAGTACTTC. V gene TRBV6-5 combines with J gene TRBJ2-7, with TRBD1 identical over 12 bases. Losses at the gene ends were 4 bases for V and 4 bases for J; bases not matched to a gene: 8. The length of the CDR3 is 16 residues. The germline gives CDR1 MNHEY, CDR2 SVGAGI.

This rearrangement joins TRBV6-6 to TRBJ2-1; D possibly corresponds to TRBD2 (5 bases). There are 15 residues in the CDR3. V dropped 6 bases and J dropped 2 bases, with 14 bases sitting between them. Germline-derived CDR1 and CDR2 are MNHNY and SVGAGI (reference sequence). CDR3 coding DNA: TGTGCCAGCAGCCCTTATGACGGGGCCTACAATGAGCAGTTCTTC. Protein sequence: CASSPYDGAYNEQFF.

The chain employs TRBV7-7 and TRBJ2-1; no firm D call. Between the trimmed V and J ends, which lost 5 bases and 8 bases, there was a span of 10 bases. Germline assignment: CDR1 SSHAT and CDR2 FNYEAQ (reference sequence). CDR3 length equals 12 residues. The CDR3 here is CASSPNDYEQFF. As DNA, the CDR3 is TGTGCCAGCAGCCCTAATGATTATGAGCAGTTCTTC. Full variable domain (rest looked up from reference TRBV7-7 and TRBJ2-1): GAGVSQSPRYKVTKRGQDVTLRCDPISSHATLYWYQQALGQGPEFLTYFNYEAQPDKSGLPSDRFSAERPEGSISTLTIQRTEQRDSAMYRCASSPNDYEQFFGPGTRLTVL.

This clone was detected a few times. The chain carries TRBV28 and TRBJ1-4; 11 positions agree with TRBD1. V shed 7 bases, J shed 7 bases, and the junction held 8 bases outside the gene matches. The CDR3 is made up of 15 amino acids. CDR1 and CDR2 (germline): MDHEN, SYDVKM. CDR3 region: CASKGQGEDGEKLFF. Here the CDR3 DNA reads TGTGCCAGCAAGGGACAGGGGGAAGATGGTGAAAAACTGTTTTTT.

The rearrangement joins TRBV18 to TRBJ2-3; D is uncertain. This CDR3 has 13 residues. The V end lost 6 bases, the J end lost 0 bases, and 7 bases lay between the germline ends. Germline CDR1 reads KGHSH; CDR2 reads LQKENI. The CDR3 DNA reads as TGTGCCAGCTCCTACCGGAGCACAGATACGCAGTATTTT. Translating it yields CASSYRSTDTQYF.

J is TRBJ1-3 and V is TRBV4-3, with D perhaps TRBD1 (5 bases). Germline V gene lookup returns CDR1 LGHNA and CDR2 YSLEER. The CDR3 has 14 residues. The ends were cut back, 4 bases at V and 5 bases at J, with 12 bases in the middle. Here the CDR3 DNA reads TGCGCCAGCAGCCGGGAAGACAGAAGAAACACCATATATTTT. This gives the protein CASSREDRRNTIYF.

Of note for this clone: In the same sample, other DNA sequences code for this CDR3. The chain couples TRBV4-1 to TRBJ2-2; D call uncertain. The V end lost 3 bases, the J end lost 4 bases, and 3 bases lay between the germline ends. The CDR3 contains 12 residues. Germline V CDR1 and CDR2: MGHRA, YSYEKL. In nucleotides, the CDR3 is TGCGCCAGCAGCCAGGCCACCGGGGAGCTGTTTTTT. This codes for CASSQATGELFF.

Here the CDR3 DNA reads TGTGCCAGCAGCCCGGGACTAGCGGCATACGAGCAGTACTTC. It codes for CASSPGLAAYEQYF. V and J are TRBV27 and TRBJ2-7; TRBD2 matches at 11 bases. This CDR3 spans 14 amino acids. Losses at the gene ends were 6 bases for V and 4 bases for J; bases not matched to a gene: 5. The V gene's germline CDR1 is MNHEY and CDR2 SMNVEV (reference sequence).